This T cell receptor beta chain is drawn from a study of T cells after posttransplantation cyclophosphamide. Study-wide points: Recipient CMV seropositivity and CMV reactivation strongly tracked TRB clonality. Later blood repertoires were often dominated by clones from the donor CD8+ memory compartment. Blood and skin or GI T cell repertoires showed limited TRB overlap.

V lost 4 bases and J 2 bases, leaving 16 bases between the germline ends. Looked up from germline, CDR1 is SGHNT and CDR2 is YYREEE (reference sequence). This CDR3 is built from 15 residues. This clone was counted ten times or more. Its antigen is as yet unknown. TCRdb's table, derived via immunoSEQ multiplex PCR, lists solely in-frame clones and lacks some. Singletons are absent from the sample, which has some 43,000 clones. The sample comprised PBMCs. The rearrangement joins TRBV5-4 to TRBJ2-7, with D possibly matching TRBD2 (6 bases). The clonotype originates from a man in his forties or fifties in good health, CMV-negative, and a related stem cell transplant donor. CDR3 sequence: CASSQEGIRTYEQYF. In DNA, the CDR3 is TGTGCCAGCAGCCAGGAGGGGATCCGAACCTACGAGCAGTACTTC.